These 16 T cell receptor beta chains came from one sample sequenced in a study of identical twins. TCRdb used MiXCR to reprocess the 5' RACE reads, holding one entry per CDR3 protein. Of 17,000 or so distinct CDR3 sequences in the sample, roughly 63% were seen once. The sequenced sample consisted of memory (CD45RO+) T cells sorted from blood. These receptors all come from a woman younger than 35 in good health. This table probably holds off-target reads from a library built for another chain.

Details on this clonotype: At one end the junction does not follow the germline gene, possibly because of a read error. This chain joins TRBV30 and TRBJ1-1; D gene unclear. Looked up from germline, CDR1 is GTSNPN and CDR2 is SVGIG (reference sequence). The CDR3 spans 13 residues. CDR3 sequence: CDWRVSLNTEAFF. DNA for the CDR3: TGTGACTGGAGAGTGTCATTGAACACTGAAGCTTTCTTT. The full variable domain, completed using reference TRBV30 and TRBJ1-1, is SQTIHQWPATLVQPVGSPLSLECTVEGTSNPNLYWYRQAAGRGLQLLFYSVGIGQISSEVPQNLSASRPQDRQFILSSKKLLLSDSGFYLCDWRVSLNTEAFFGQGTRLTVV.

This chain uses TRBV6-5 with TRBJ2-3; 10 bases fit TRBD2. CDR1 and CDR2 from the germline V gene are MNHEY and SVGAGI. V lost 4 bases, J lost 4 bases, and 5 bases stayed unmatched. The CDR3 totals 15 residues. Here the CDR3 DNA reads TGTGCCAGCAGTTCTAGCGGGAGTGGCTCAGATACGCAGTATTTT. This sequence encodes CASSSSGSGSDTQYF.

The CDR3 loop reads CASSYSPVSGIYNEQFF. The CDR3 DNA sequence: TGTGCCAGCAGTTACTCCCCCGTGAGCGGGATCTACAATGAGCAGTTCTTC. This chain connects TRBV6-2 or TRBV6-3 to TRBJ2-1; TRBD2 aligns across 7 bases. Germline V gene data show CDR1 as MNHEY and CDR2 as SVGEGT. Trimming took 0 bases from V and 3 from J; bases not matched to a gene: 8. The CDR3 sequence is 17 residues long.

V gene TRBV28 combines with J gene TRBJ2-5; D may be TRBD1 or TRBD2 (6 bases each). Per germline, CDR1 MDHEN and CDR2 SYDVKM. With 3 bases removed from V and 4 bases from J, the gap between germline ends came to 15 bases. The CDR3 covers 15 residues. CDR3 protein: CASSFTWGAGETQYF. The CDR3 DNA reads as TGTGCCAGCAGTTTCACCTGGGGGGCAGGAGAGACCCAGTACTTC.

V usage is TRBV2 and J usage is TRBJ1-1; weak D call: TRBD1 (6 bases). The CDR3 runs to 14 residues. Germline loops: CDR1 SNHLY, CDR2 FYNNEI. Trimming left V 1 base short and J 4 bases short, with 10 bases between. CDR3 DNA: TGTGCCAGCAGTGAAGTAAGGGGGTCCACTGAAGCTTTCTTT. Protein: CASSEVRGSTEAFF.

The chain joins TRBV12-3 or TRBV12-4 to TRBJ1-3, with D perhaps TRBD1 (5 bases). CDR3 length: 14 amino acids. V lost 2 bases and J 9 bases, leaving 14 bases between the germline ends. Written as DNA, the CDR3 is TGTGCCAGCAGTTTACGACAGAGCTTGGCCACCATATATTTT. Its protein product is CASSLRQSLATIYF.

The V gene is TRBV2, the J gene TRBJ2-5, with a possible D match to TRBD2 (6 bases). This CDR3 has 11 residues. Germline CDR1 and CDR2: SNHLY and FYNNEI. Deletions cut 7 bases from V and 4 bases from J, with 7 bases between. The CDR3: CASTGGETQYF. In DNA, the CDR3 is TGTGCCAGCACCGGGGGAGAGACCCAGTACTTC.

This clonotype was detected once. V is TRBV10-3 and J is TRBJ2-1; D is possibly TRBD2 (5 bases). The V gene's germline CDR1 is ENHRY and CDR2 SYGVKD. Trimming took off 2 bases at V and 13 bases at J, with 12 bases between the two ends. This CDR3 has 12 amino acids. The chain's CDR3 is CAISEDAGLQFF. For the CDR3, the DNA is TGTGCCATCAGTGAGGACGCGGGTCTTCAGTTCTTC.

The chain is built from TRBV6-2 or TRBV6-3 and TRBJ2-1; TRBD2 aligns across 8 bases. There are 18 residues in the CDR3. V gave up 3 bases and J gave up 5 bases; unmatched junction bases: 15. The germline CDR1 and CDR2 sequences are MNHEY and SVGEGT. The CDR3 DNA follows: TGTGCCAGCAGTTATGGAACGGGGGGGGACCGACGCGACAATGAGCAGTTCTTC. Amino acid sequence: CASSYGTGGDRRDNEQFF.

The CDR3 nucleotides read TGTGCCAGCAGTTTAAACGGCGGCCCCTACGAGCAGTACTTC. Its protein product is CASSLNGGPYEQYF. The rearrangement links TRBV12-3 or TRBV12-4 to TRBJ2-7; D unresolved. CDR3 length: 14 amino acids. Trimming stripped 2 bases from V and 2 bases from J, with 10 bases between.

This rearrangement joins TRBV23-1 to TRBJ2-2, with TRBD1 as a possible D gene (6 bases). TRBV23-1 is treated as an ORF (open reading frame) with a function not yet certain. Between the trimmed V and J ends, which lost 0 bases and 6 bases, there was a span of 20 bases. The CDR3 has 18 residues. CDR3 loop: CASSQSPPRRGSSGELFF. The DNA of the CDR3 is TGCGCCAGCAGTCAATCTCCCCCCCGCAGGGGATCTTCCGGGGAGCTGTTTTTT.

J is TRBJ2-7 and V is TRBV6-6, with TRBD1 matching 7 bases. Germline CDR1 is MNHNY and CDR2 is SVGAGI (reference sequence). CDR3 length: 13 amino acids. The V and J ends lost 10 bases and 4 bases, in that order; junction bases with no gene match: 10. CDR3 coding DNA: TGTGCCACCAACCGGGACAGCTCATACGAGCAGTACTTC. Amino acid sequence: CATNRDSSYEQYF.

This clonotype has just a few counts. The V call is TRBV11-1, the J call TRBJ2-3; 7 positions agree with TRBD1. The CDR3 is 15 residues long. The V and J ends lost 5 bases and 2 bases, in that order; junction bases with no gene match: 7. From germline, CDR1 is SGHAT and CDR2 FQDESV (reference sequence). Written as DNA, the CDR3 is TGTGCCAGCAGCCCAGACGGGACAGACACAGATACGCAGTATTTT. The encoded protein is CASSPDGTDTDTQYF.

This chain connects TRBV7-2 to TRBJ2-1; the match to TRBD1 covers 9 bases. Germline V lookup: CDR1 SGHTA, CDR2 FQGNSA. V dropped 6 bases and J dropped 6; count of bases not matched to a gene: 9. The CDR3 is 15 residues long. Here the CDR3 reads CASSVPGQGLNEQFF. In DNA, the CDR3 is TGTGCCAGCAGTGTCCCGGGACAGGGACTCAATGAGCAGTTCTTC.

V is TRBV5-5 and J is TRBJ2-5; D unclear. The germline V gene encodes CDR1 SGHKS and CDR2 YYEKEE (reference sequence). Trimming took off 1 base at V and 1 base at J, with 2 bases between the two ends. The CDR3 runs to 12 residues. The chain's CDR3 is CASSLSQETQYF. In DNA, the CDR3 is TGTGCCAGCAGCTTGTCCCAAGAGACCCAGTACTTC. Using reference TRBV5-5 and TRBJ2-5 for the parts outside the CDR3, the full variable domain is DAGVTQSPTHLIKTRGQQVTLRCSPISGHKSVSWYQQVLGQGPQFIFQYYEKEERGRGNFPDRFSARQFPNYSSELNVNALLLGDSALYLCASSLSQETQYFGPGTRLLVL.

The chain joins TRBV5-6 to TRBJ2-1, with 9 bases lining up with TRBD2. V lost 4 bases to trimming and J lost 1 base; unmatched junction nucleotides: 18. The CDR3 loop spans 20 amino acids. Germline V CDR1 and CDR2: SGHDT, YYEEEE. The CDR3 spells CASSTSRGLAPLSSYNEQFF. Here the CDR3 DNA reads TGTGCCAGCAGCACCTCACGCGGACTAGCGCCCCTGTCATCCTACAATGAGCAGTTCTTC.